One and the same sample provided the 7 T cell receptor beta chains below, sequenced in a study of blood T cell repertoires in COVID-19. Assay: immunoSEQ multiplex PCR; the TCRdb copy retains only in-frame clones and omits some. The sample has approximately 100,000 clones, about 90% seen once; the top ten hold about 4%. Sample: peripheral blood. Receptors originate from a human donor with COVID-19, enrolled during active disease. The donor label of this sample is uncertain.

V gene TRBV7-3 combines with J gene TRBJ1-1; D remains unclear. Trimming removed 0 bases from V and 0 bases from J, with 8 bases in between. Germline V gene sequence: CDR1 SGHTA, CDR2 FQGTGA. The CDR3 runs to 15 residues. The CDR3 sequence: CASSLTGQLNTEAFF. The CDR3 coding sequence is TGTGCCAGCAGCTTAACTGGGCAGCTGAACACTGAAGCTTTCTTT.

The V gene is TRBV3-1 (or the pseudogene TRBV3-2), the J gene TRBJ2-3; tentative D call: TRBD2 (6 bases). Trimming cost V 4 bases and J 0 bases, with 17 bases left between them. Germline assignment: CDR1 LGHDT and CDR2 YNNKEL (reference sequence). The CDR3 length is 17 residues. CDR3 nucleotides: TGTGCCAGCAGCCGTCCTCCGTCAAGCGGGAGCACAGATACGCAGTATTTT. This translates into CASSRPPSSGSTDTQYF.

The rearrangement links TRBV3-1 (or the pseudogene TRBV3-2) to TRBJ2-7, with 7 bases that match TRBD1. The CDR3 covers 15 residues. V was pared by 3 bases and J by 2 bases, with 7 bases of the junction left unmatched. CDR1 is LGHDT, CDR2 YNNKEL, per germline (reference sequence). This chain's CDR3 is CASSHFTTGTYEQYF. CDR3 DNA sequence: TGTGCCAGCAGCCATTTTACGACAGGGACCTACGAGCAGTACTTC.

The V gene is TRBV12-3 or TRBV12-4, the J gene TRBJ1-1, with TRBD1 as a possible D gene (5 bases). With 4 bases removed from V and 10 bases from J, the gap between germline ends came to 13 bases. The CDR3 runs to 12 residues. The CDR3: CASSWPRGGAFF. The CDR3 nucleotides are TGTGCCAGCAGTTGGCCCCGGGGGGGAGCTTTCTTT.

The chain recombines TRBV28 with TRBJ1-5, with D possibly matching TRBD1 (6 bases). Germline lookup yields CDR1 MDHEN and CDR2 SYDVKM. The CDR3 extends over 15 amino acids. V was clipped by 10 bases and J by 0 bases, with 16 bases between them. The CDR3 DNA reads as TGTGCCACCACTCTCGGGACAAATAGCAATCAGCCCCAGCATTTT. Its protein product is CATTLGTNSNQPQHF.

The chain's CDR3 is CASSLLYNEQFF. In nucleotides, the CDR3 is TGTGCCAGCAGCTTACTCTACAATGAGCAGTTCTTC. The J gene is TRBJ2-1, the V gene TRBV7-9; D call uncertain. Germline loops: CDR1 SEHNR, CDR2 FQNEAQ (reference sequence). This CDR3 has 12 residues. Trimming pared 2 bases from V and 3 bases from J, leaving 2 bases between.

This clone was detected only once. V and J are TRBV5-4 and TRBJ1-2; 8 bases align to TRBD1. Germline V gives CDR1 SGHNT, CDR2 YYREEE (reference sequence). The CDR3 length is 17 residues. J gave up 0 bases and V 6 bases, and 13 bases lay outside the gene matches. CDR3 amino acids: CASNPTRQGITNYGYTF. The CDR3 DNA sequence: TGTGCCAGCAACCCGACGAGACAGGGGATAACTAACTATGGCTACACCTTC.